A single sample gave rise to the 20 T cell receptor beta chains below, sequenced in a study of T cell changes during pregnancy in multiple sclerosis. This table comes from immunoSEQ multiplex PCR, and its TCRdb copy is limited to in-frame clones, with some not included. The data hold around 31,000 clones, with 90% observed a single time. Sequences were derived from CD8+ T cells from peripheral blood mononuclear cells, sampled in the second trimester of pregnancy. The receptors come from a female donor with multiple sclerosis, enrolled in a pregnancy study.

J is TRBJ1-1 and V is TRBV11-2; 8 bases are a match to TRBD1. V lost 0 bases to trimming and J lost 3 bases; unmatched junction nucleotides: 12. This CDR3 has 18 amino acids. Germline CDR1 reads SGHAT; CDR2 reads FQNNGV. In DNA, the CDR3 is TGTGCCAGCAGCTTAGATTGGGCCACCTCGGACAGGGACACTGAAGCTTTCTTT. This gives the protein CASSLDWATSDRDTEAFF.

V usage is TRBV21-1 and J usage is TRBJ1-5; the table's D call, TRBD1, was not checked against the DNA. TRBV21-1 has pseudogene status. This CDR3 is built from 17 residues. The CDR3 is CASSIRTGGISNQPQHF. The CDR3 nucleotides read TGTGCCAGCAGCATTCGGACAGGGGGCATTAGCAATCAGCCCCAGCATTTT.

This chain links TRBV2 with TRBJ1-5; 10 nucleotides line up with TRBD1. Germline CDR1 is SNHLY and CDR2 is FYNNEI. Trimming removed 5 bases from V and 4 bases from J; junction bases left unmatched: 5. The CDR3 consists of 15 residues. CDR3 sequence reads: CASSRGTGENQPQHF. CDR3 nucleotides: TGTGCCAGCAGTCGTGGGACAGGGGAGAATCAGCCCCAGCATTTT.

The rearrangement joins TRBV10-2 to TRBJ1-5, with 7 bases matching TRBD1. This CDR3 has 15 residues. Germline lookup yields CDR1 WSHSY and CDR2 SAAADI. Losses at the gene ends were 4 bases for V and 7 bases for J; bases not matched to a gene: 10. The CDR3 loop is CASSAGQRGGQPQHF. In nucleotides, the CDR3 is TGCGCCAGCAGTGCGGGACAGCGTGGGGGCCAGCCCCAGCATTTT.

The V gene is TRBV6-5, the J gene TRBJ1-4, with D possibly being TRBD1 (6 bases). V lost 7 bases and J 8 bases, leaving 20 bases between the germline ends. Germline V gene sequence: CDR1 MNHEY, CDR2 SVGAGI. The CDR3 runs 15 residues. The CDR3 protein is CASTKRGGGGEKLFF. CDR3 nucleotide sequence: TGTGCCAGCACCAAGAGGGGAGGGGGAGGGGAAAAACTGTTTTTT.

CDR3 DNA sequence: TGTGCCTGGAGTCGGAGGACTGAAGCTTTCTTT. This encodes CAWSRRTEAFF. The rearrangement uses TRBV30 and TRBJ1-1; D unclear. The germline V and J ends were trimmed by 2 bases and 5 bases, with 6 bases remaining between them. Germline V gene sequence: CDR1 GTSNPN, CDR2 SVGIG (reference sequence). The CDR3 is 11 residues long.

The J gene is TRBJ2-7, the V gene TRBV11-2, with TRBD2 identical over 12 bases. Germline values: CDR1 SGHAT, CDR2 FQNNGV. CDR3 length: 15 amino acids. The junction had 7 bases not matched to a gene; V was cut back by 6 bases and J by 4 bases. As DNA, the CDR3 is TGTGCCAGCAGTTTATCCGGGACTAGCGGGTACGAGCAGTACTTC. Translating it yields CASSLSGTSGYEQYF.

The genes are TRBV9 and TRBJ2-3; D perhaps matches TRBD1 (5 bases). This CDR3 is built from 15 residues. Trimming took off 1 base at V and 4 bases at J, with 13 bases between the two ends. The germline V gene has CDR1 SGDLS and CDR2 YYNGEE. CDR3 in DNA: TGTGCCAGCAGCGTAAATGGGGCCGGAGCAGATACGCAGTATTTT. Translating it yields CASSVNGAGADTQYF.

The chain employs TRBV9 and TRBJ2-7, with no clear D. The germline V gene encodes CDR1 SGDLS and CDR2 YYNGEE. Trimming pared 4 bases from V and 1 base from J, leaving 9 bases between. This CDR3 has 13 residues. The chain's CDR3 is CASSPDVSYEQYF. In DNA, the CDR3 is TGTGCCAGCAGCCCAGATGTTTCCTACGAGCAGTACTTC.

The chain is built from TRBV5-1 and TRBJ2-2, with 13 bases matching TRBD2. The CDR3 has 17 amino acids. V shed 4 bases, J shed 6 bases, and the junction held 9 bases outside the gene matches. The germline V gene has CDR1 SGHRS and CDR2 YFSETQ. The CDR3 nucleotides read TGCGCCAGCAGCCATGGACTAGCGGGAGTTCCGTCCGGGGAGCTGTTTTTT. Protein product: CASSHGLAGVPSGELFF.

The chain uses TRBV7-9 and TRBJ2-5; 8 bases map to TRBD1. The CDR3 contains 13 residues. CDR1 is SEHNR and CDR2 is FQNEAQ in the germline V gene (reference sequence). V lost 6 bases and J lost 4; bases outside the gene matches: 4. Written as DNA, the CDR3 is TGTGCCAGCAGTATCAGGGGGCGAGAGACCCAGTACTTC. It encodes CASSIRGRETQYF. Supplemented by reference TRBV7-9 and TRBJ2-5, the full variable domain reads DTGVSQNPRHKITKRGQNVTFRCDPISEHNRLYWYRQTLGQGPEFLTYFQNEAQLEKSRLLSDRFSAERPKGSFSTLEIQRTEQGDSAMYLCASSIRGRETQYFGPGTRLLVL.

The chain joins TRBV18 to TRBJ2-3; weak D call: TRBD2 (5 bases). This CDR3 region has 14 residues. Trimming took off 2 bases at V and 2 bases at J, with 8 bases between the two ends. CDR1 is KGHSH and CDR2 is LQKENI in the germline V gene. CDR3 region: CASSPTRDTDTQYF. Here the CDR3 DNA reads TGTGCCAGCTCACCAACTAGAGACACAGATACGCAGTATTTT.

V usage is TRBV29-1 and J usage is TRBJ2-1, with 10 bases identical to TRBD2. The trim removed 3 bases at V and 2 bases at J, leaving 4 bases unmatched. The CDR3 consists of 15 residues. The V gene's germline CDR1 is SQVTM and CDR2 ANQGSEA. This CDR3 reads CSVDGLAVAYNEQFF. In nucleotides, the CDR3 is TGCAGCGTTGACGGACTAGCGGTCGCCTACAATGAGCAGTTCTTC.

The V and J genes are TRBV27 and TRBJ2-1; TRBD1 might be the D (6 bases). Between the trimmed V and J ends, which lost 2 bases and 8 bases, there was a span of 7 bases. The germline CDR1 and CDR2 sequences are MNHEY and SMNVEV (reference sequence). The CDR3 is 12 residues long. CDR3 sequence reads: CASSLGGYEQFF. The CDR3, as DNA: TGTGCCAGCAGTTTAGGGGGCTATGAGCAGTTCTTC.

The rearrangement joins TRBV10-3 to TRBJ2-2; TRBD1 matches 9 bases. The CDR3 runs 17 residues. The germline V gene encodes CDR1 ENHRY and CDR2 SYGVKD. The V segment lost 0 bases and the J segment 6 bases; nucleotides outside the gene matches: 8. Here the CDR3 reads CAISESAGTGLSGELFF. The CDR3 bases are TGTGCCATCAGTGAGTCTGCCGGGACAGGGTTGTCCGGGGAGCTGTTTTTT.

This chain connects TRBV28 to TRBJ1-3; D gene ambiguous. Germline V gene lookup returns CDR1 MDHEN and CDR2 SYDVKM. The CDR3 runs 14 residues. V was trimmed by 3 bases and J by 2 bases, leaving 8 bases between them. CDR3 amino acids: CASSLPGTGNTIYF. In DNA, the CDR3 is TGTGCCAGCAGTTTGCCCGGGACTGGAAACACCATATATTTT.

This chain links TRBV19 with TRBJ2-7; D is unclear. The CDR3 consists of 14 residues. Trimming shortened V by 4 bases and J by 2 bases, and 12 bases separated the two germline ends. Per germline, CDR1 LNHDA and CDR2 SQIVND (reference sequence). This chain's CDR3 is CASSRWAGTYEQYF. In DNA form, the CDR3 reads TGTGCCAGTAGTAGGTGGGCAGGTACCTACGAGCAGTACTTC.

The rearrangement links TRBV5-1 to TRBJ2-1, with 7 bases that match TRBD2. Germline V lookup: CDR1 SGHRS, CDR2 YFSETQ. There are 16 residues in the CDR3. Trimming removed 4 bases from V and 1 base from J; junction bases left unmatched: 8. The CDR3 here is CASSLPAGESYNEQFF. CDR3 sequence (DNA): TGCGCCAGCAGCCTCCCCGCGGGAGAGTCCTACAATGAGCAGTTCTTC.

CDR3 protein: CASSTSTSGYEQYF. The CDR3, as DNA: TGTGCCAGTAGTACCTCGACTAGCGGCTACGAGCAGTACTTC. This chain links TRBV19 with TRBJ2-7; 9 bases match TRBD2. This CDR3 region has 14 residues. Germline values: CDR1 LNHDA, CDR2 SQIVND (reference sequence). V lost 4 bases, J lost 3 bases, and 4 bases stayed unmatched.

CDR3 residues: CASSQDPFLGQGERETQYF. CDR3 sequence (DNA): TGTGCCAGCAGCCAAGACCCATTCCTAGGACAGGGGGAACGAGAGACCCAGTACTTC. The chain recombines TRBV4-2 with TRBJ2-5; 10 bases are a match to TRBD1. CDR3 length equals 19 residues. The junction had 14 bases not matched to a gene; V was cut back by 0 bases and J by 4 bases. Germline CDR1 is LGHNA and CDR2 is YNFKEQ.